Listed below are T cell receptor beta chains from one sample, sequenced in a study of blood T cells in healthy people across ages. TCRdb itself ran the 5' RACE reads through MiXCR, one entry per CDR3 protein. The data show about 730,000 distinct CDR3 sequences, roughly 43% seen once. Material for sequencing was blood. These receptors were collected from a woman aged 55 to 70 in good health. CDR3s include the opening cysteine and the closing phenylalanine or tryptophan. D genes are given only for firm matches. Clone size is given for some rows only: seen once, a few or many times, or a class if the clone is expanded.

clone_size	v_call	d_call	j_call	cdr3_length	cdr3_aa	cdr3_nt
few	TRBV18	-	TRBJ1-1	14	CASSPLRMNTEAFF	TGTGCCAGCTCACCTTTGAGGATGAACACTGAAGCTTTCTTT
-	TRBV18	-	TRBJ2-7	13	CANSLADNREQYF	TGTGCCAACTCCCTGGCGGACAATCGCGAGCAGTACTTC
few	TRBV4-2	-	TRBJ2-5	15	CASSQEVRRQETQYF	TGTGCCAGCAGCCAAGAAGTCAGACGCCAAGAGACCCAGTACTTC
-	TRBV3-1	-	TRBJ1-4	16	CASSQESPAANEKLFF	TGTGCCAGCAGCCAGGAAAGTCCGGCGGCTAATGAAAAACTGTTTTTT
-	TRBV27	-	TRBJ1-5	16	CASSLAGSHSNQPQHF	TGTGCCAGCAGTTTAGCCGGCAGTCATAGCAATCAGCCCCAGCATTTT
-	TRBV9	TRBD2	TRBJ2-7	18	CASSPEGPLAGVSYEQYF	TGTGCCAGCAGCCCAGAGGGGCCTCTAGCGGGAGTAAGCTACGAGCAGTACTTC
-	TRBV12-3/TRBV12-4	-	TRBJ1-1	14	CASSSSGRNTEAFF	TGTGCCAGCAGTTCCTCAGGGAGGAACACTGAAGCTTTCTTT
-	TRBV10-3	TRBD1	TRBJ2-3	19	CAIRGEGTGPAVDPDTQYF	TGTGCCATCAGGGGGGAAGGGACAGGGCCCGCGGTTGACCCAGATACGCAGTATTTT
few	TRBV9	-	TRBJ2-5	14	CASSVAPGVETQYF	TGTGCCAGCAGCGTAGCCCCCGGAGTAGAGACCCAGTACTTC
-	TRBV27	-	TRBJ1-1	14	CASSVHDRAPEAFF	TGTGCCAGCAGTGTGCACGACCGGGCCCCTGAAGCTTTCTTT
few	TRBV7-2	-	TRBJ2-4	14	CASSSEGAKNIQYF	TGTGCCAGCAGCTCCGAGGGAGCCAAAAACATTCAGTACTTC
-	TRBV7-9	-	TRBJ1-1	16	CASSSQGTAGRAEAFF	TGTGCCAGCAGCTCCCAGGGGACGGCCGGGAGGGCTGAAGCTTTCTTT
-	TRBV3-1	-	TRBJ2-5	16	CASSQAGTDLYNEQYF	TGTGCCAGCAGCCAAGCCGGGACTGATCTTTACAATGAGCAGTACTTC
few	TRBV12-3/TRBV12-4	TRBD1	TRBJ2-6	19	CASSVYPDRGLSGANVLTF	TGTGCCAGCAGTGTCTATCCCGACAGGGGGCTCAGTGGGGCCAACGTCCTGACTTTC
few	TRBV7-2	TRBD2	TRBJ2-5	16	CASSLVGGGGTGPQYF	TGTGCCAGCAGCTTAGTGGGCGGGGGGGGTACAGGCCCCCAGTACTTC
many	TRBV5-1	TRBD2	TRBJ2-5	14	CASSPAGGQETQYF	TGCGCCAGCAGCCCAGCGGGAGGGCAAGAGACCCAGTACTTC
-	TRBV10-3	-	TRBJ2-3	12	CAIRIEGDTQYF	TGTGCCATCAGAATAGAGGGAGATACGCAGTATTTT
few	TRBV10-3	TRBD1	TRBJ1-1	15	CAIIPDRGLNTEAFF	TGTGCCATCATCCCGGACAGGGGGCTCAACACTGAAGCTTTCTTT
-	TRBV7-2	TRBD1	TRBJ1-1	13	CASSLVIQGSAFF	TGTGCCAGCAGCTTAGTTATACAGGGGTCGGCTTTCTTT
-	TRBV10-3	-	TRBJ2-3	14	CAIRRLGSTDTQYF	TGTGCCATCAGACGACTCGGTAGCACAGATACGCAGTATTTT
few	TRBV7-8	-	TRBJ2-7	16	CASSLWGRTLSYEQYF	TGTGCCAGCAGCCTTTGGGGGCGGACCCTCTCCTACGAGCAGTACTTC
-	TRBV19	-	TRBJ2-5	13	CASSQGLKETQYF	TGTGCCAGTAGCCAAGGATTGAAAGAGACCCAGTACTTC
-	TRBV2	-	TRBJ2-7	12	CASNKQTYEQYF	TGTGCCAGCAATAAGCAGACCTACGAGCAGTACTTC
many	TRBV29-1	-	TRBJ2-7	13	CSVVDNRSYEQYF	TGCAGCGTTGTGGATAATCGCTCCTACGAGCAGTACTTC
-	TRBV28	-	TRBJ2-7	13	CASSVDIRGEQYF	TGTGCCAGCAGTGTGGACATCCGGGGCGAGCAGTACTTC
-	TRBV20-1	-	TRBJ2-5	15	CSARGFRGREETQYF	TGCAGTGCTAGAGGTTTCAGGGGGCGGGAGGAGACCCAGTACTTC
-	TRBV9	TRBD2	TRBJ2-3	14	CASSVSGKLDTQYF	TGTGCCAGCAGCGTAAGCGGGAAGTTGGATACGCAGTATTTT
-	TRBV7-2	TRBD2	TRBJ2-7	16	CASSPRGRDLSNEQYF	TGTGCCAGCAGCCCCCGCGGGAGGGATCTCTCCAACGAGCAGTACTTC
once	TRBV9	-	TRBJ2-7	13	CASSVGQDDEQYF	TGTGCCAGCAGCGTAGGGCAGGACGACGAGCAGTACTTC
-	TRBV4-1	-	TRBJ2-7	15	CASSQEGRGYYEQYF	TGCGCCAGCAGCCAAGAAGGACGGGGCTACTACGAGCAGTACTTC
-	TRBV12-3/TRBV12-4	-	TRBJ1-5	12	CASTQGRQPQHF	TGTGCCAGCACCCAGGGTCGGCAGCCCCAGCATTTT
-	TRBV5-8	TRBD1	TRBJ1-2	16	CASSLITGQTNYGYTF	TGTGCCAGCAGCTTAATTACGGGACAGACTAACTATGGCTACACCTTC
once	TRBV6-5	TRBD1	TRBJ2-3	19	CASSYSRRQGAKGTDTQYF	TGTGCCAGCAGTTACTCGAGAAGGCAGGGGGCGAAGGGGACAGATACGCAGTATTTT
few	TRBV5-6	-	TRBJ2-5	12	CASSMGTPAQYF	TGTGCCAGCAGCATGGGTACGCCGGCCCAGTACTTC
few	TRBV27	TRBD2	TRBJ2-1	15	CASSLGLAGLVEQFF	TGTGCCAGCAGCTTGGGACTAGCGGGTTTGGTTGAGCAGTTCTTC
-	TRBV7-2	TRBD1	TRBJ1-5	16	CASSSLRQGANQPQHF	TGTGCCAGCAGCTCGCTGCGGCAGGGGGCCAATCAGCCCCAGCATTTT
-	TRBV20-1	TRBD2	TRBJ2-1	15	CSASDRAGGYNEQFF	TGCAGTGCTAGTGATCGAGCGGGGGGCTACAATGAGCAGTTCTTC
many	TRBV9	-	TRBJ2-3	13	CASSVGSTDTQYF	TGTGCCAGCAGCGTGGGCTCCACAGATACGCAGTATTTT
few	TRBV21-1	-	TRBJ2-3	16	CASSKRLAGFTDTQYF	TGTGCCAGCAGCAAAAGACTAGCGGGGTTCACAGATACGCAGTATTTT
-	TRBV7-9	-	TRBJ2-7	13	CASSRASMHEQYF	TGTGCCAGCAGCCGAGCTAGTATGCACGAGCAGTACTTC
many	TRBV5-5	-	TRBJ2-1	16	CASSLFWDGSYNEQFF	TGTGCCAGCAGCTTGTTTTGGGACGGCTCCTACAATGAGCAGTTCTTC
-	TRBV9	TRBD1	TRBJ2-7	15	CASSAGQGTSYEQYF	TGTGCCAGCAGCGCCGGACAGGGGACCTCCTACGAGCAGTACTTC
-	TRBV4-3	-	TRBJ2-5	14	CTSSQGQRGETQYF	TGCACCAGCAGCCAAGGTCAGCGCGGAGAGACCCAGTACTTC
few	TRBV6-5	TRBD1	TRBJ2-7	14	CASSRQGARDEQYF	TGTGCCAGCAGTAGACAGGGGGCGCGGGACGAGCAGTACTTC
-	TRBV7-8	TRBD1	TRBJ2-5	16	CASSFPGQAVVETQYF	TGTGCCAGCAGCTTCCCGGGACAGGCGGTGGTAGAGACCCAGTACTTC
few	TRBV11-2	-	TRBJ2-3	16	CASGAGIGLTTDTQYF	TGTGCCAGCGGGGCCGGGATTGGGTTAACAACAGATACGCAGTATTTT
-	TRBV15	TRBD2	TRBJ2-5	17	CATSRKLAGRMAETQYF	TGTGCCACCAGCAGAAAGCTAGCGGGGCGAATGGCAGAGACCCAGTACTTC
-	TRBV7-2	-	TRBJ1-5	15	CASSFGQILNQPQHF	TGTGCCAGCAGCTTCGGACAGATTCTCAATCAGCCCCAGCATTTT